The 29 T cell receptor beta chains presented below share a single source sample, sequenced in a study of blood T cell repertoires in COVID-19. Produced via immunoSEQ multiplex PCR; TCRdb's table is partial and in-frame only. The sample shows some 73,000 clones, 86% of them seen only once. Specimen: peripheral blood. Receptors were obtained from a man older than 75 with COVID-19, enrolled during active disease.

J is TRBJ1-2 and V is TRBV5-1; 8 bases match TRBD1. The V gene's germline CDR1 is SGHRS and CDR2 YFSETQ. This CDR3 has 17 residues. The V gene end was trimmed by 0 bases and the J gene end by 4 bases; junction bases not matched to a gene: 11. In DNA form, the CDR3 reads TGCGCCAGCAGCTTGGTAGAGACAGGGGTTGTTGGCTATGGCTACACCTTC. Translation gives CASSLVETGVVGYGYTF.

V gene TRBV18 combines with J gene TRBJ1-5; 9 positions agree with TRBD1. Germline V gene sequence: CDR1 KGHSH, CDR2 LQKENI. With 2 bases clipped from V and 4 bases from J, the junction kept 3 bases outside the gene matches. The CDR3 is 15 residues long. The CDR3 DNA follows: TGTGCCAGCTCACCAACGACAGGGGGAAATCAGCCCCAGCATTTT. Residues: CASSPTTGGNQPQHF.

This clone was counted a single time. The rearrangement joins TRBV7-9 to TRBJ2-5; no firm D call. Germline lookup yields CDR1 SEHNR and CDR2 FQNEAQ (reference sequence). V gave up 5 bases and J gave up 2 bases, with 3 bases separating them. There are 11 residues in the CDR3. CDR3 amino acids: CASSHQETQYF. The CDR3 DNA follows: TGTGCCAGCAGCCATCAAGAGACCCAGTACTTC.

The rearrangement joins TRBV6-5 to TRBJ1-3, with D possibly being TRBD1 (6 bases). This CDR3 comprises 16 residues. Trimming pared 2 bases from V and 0 bases from J, leaving 11 bases between. The germline gives CDR1 MNHEY, CDR2 SVGAGI. CDR3 sequence reads: CASSYQGTSSGNTIYF. CDR3 nucleotide sequence: TGTGCCAGCAGTTACCAGGGGACCTCCTCTGGAAACACCATATATTTT.

The rearrangement uses TRBV12-5 and TRBJ2-3; D is ambiguous. The CDR3 length is 14 residues. Deletions cut 3 bases from V and 3 bases from J, with 10 bases between. CDR1 is LGHNT, CDR2 FRNRAP, per germline. Here the CDR3 reads CASGFKRLTDTQYF. Here the CDR3 DNA reads TGTGCTAGTGGTTTTAAACGACTGACAGATACGCAGTATTTT.

The chain recombines TRBV6-5 with TRBJ2-7; 7 bases match TRBD1. Looked up from germline, CDR1 is MNHEY and CDR2 is SVGAGI. The CDR3 has 15 residues. V lost 4 bases and J lost 2; bases outside the gene matches: 8. The chain's CDR3 is CASSFADRVTYEQYF. CDR3 in DNA: TGTGCCAGCAGTTTCGCCGACAGGGTGACCTACGAGCAGTACTTC.

The chain joins TRBV4-2 to TRBJ1-3; TRBD1 agrees at 7 bases. J was trimmed by 0 bases and V by 0 bases; bases with no gene match: 8. CDR1 is LGHNA, CDR2 YNFKEQ, per germline. CDR3 length: 18 residues. Here the CDR3 DNA reads TGTGCCAGCAGCCAAGACAGGGGGTTTGGTTTCTCTGGAAACACCATATATTTT. Amino acid sequence: CASSQDRGFGFSGNTIYF.

V gene TRBV7-3 combines with J gene TRBJ2-5; D may be TRBD1 (6 bases). The CDR3 has 16 amino acids. CDR1 is SGHTA, CDR2 FQGTGA, per germline. Trimming shortened V by 2 bases and J by 5 bases, and 18 bases separated the two germline ends. In nucleotides, the CDR3 is TGTGCCAGCAGCTTATTGGGAGCAGGGGAATTGGAGACCCAGTACTTC. Translating gives CASSLLGAGELETQYF.

This chain joins TRBV6-2 or TRBV6-3 and TRBJ1-1; no clear D. The CDR3 is 14 amino acids. V was pared by 4 bases and J by 10 bases, with 19 bases between. CDR1 is MNHEY and CDR2 is SVGEGT in the germline V gene. The CDR3 sequence: CASSSAFPGRIAFF. CDR3 in DNA: TGTGCCAGCAGTTCCGCGTTCCCAGGCCGAATAGCTTTCTTT.

V gene TRBV10-3 combines with J gene TRBJ2-5; tentatively, D is TRBD2 (7 bases). Trimming removed 0 bases at V and 1 base at J, with 9 bases between. The CDR3 length is 15 residues. Germline V gene lookup returns CDR1 ENHRY and CDR2 SYGVKD. The CDR3: CAISESRGGQETQYF. Here the CDR3 DNA reads TGTGCCATCAGTGAGTCGAGGGGGGGCCAAGAGACCCAGTACTTC.

This clone was observed once. The V gene is TRBV4-3, the J gene TRBJ2-3, with D perhaps TRBD1 (6 bases). There are 14 residues in the CDR3. CDR1 is LGHNA, CDR2 YSLEER, per germline. V was clipped by 1 base and J by 6 bases, with 11 bases between them. CDR3 coding DNA: TGCGCCAGCAGCCAAGCAGGGGCATCCGATACGCAGTATTTT. Amino acids: CASSQAGASDTQYF.

The genes are TRBV4-1 and TRBJ1-2, with a possible D match to TRBD1 (5 bases). The CDR3 has 14 amino acids. Trimming removed 1 base from V and 4 bases from J, with 10 bases in between. CDR1 and CDR2 (germline): MGHRA, YSYEKL. CDR3 nucleotides: TGCGCCAGCAGCCAAGCAGGGACTGGCTATGGCTACACCTTC. It is translated as CASSQAGTGYGYTF.

J is TRBJ1-2 and V is TRBV4-1; no reliable D call. The CDR3 sequence is 15 residues long. Germline loops: CDR1 MGHRA, CDR2 YSYEKL. V lost 1 base and J 2 bases, leaving 11 bases between the germline ends. The CDR3 sequence is CASSQVTQSNYGYTF. CDR3 nucleotides: TGCGCCAGCAGCCAAGTAACACAGTCCAACTATGGCTACACCTTC.

The V call is TRBV10-1, the J call TRBJ2-3; 8 nucleotides line up with TRBD2. From germline, CDR1 is WNHNN and CDR2 SYGVQD (reference sequence). This CDR3 contains 14 residues. The V segment lost 6 bases and the J segment 6 bases; nucleotides outside the gene matches: 8. CDR3 nucleotide sequence: TGCGCCAGCAGCCGAGCGGGGGCGAAGGATACGCAGTATTTT. Protein: CASSRAGAKDTQYF.

The V and J genes are TRBV4-2 and TRBJ1-3, with D perhaps TRBD1 (6 bases). V was trimmed by 0 bases and J by 0 bases, leaving 21 bases between them. Germline CDR1 LGHNA, CDR2 YNFKEQ. CDR3 length: 20 amino acids. The DNA for the CDR3 is TGTGCCAGCAGCCAAGATCAGGGGCAGGTCTTCTCCGCCTCTGGAAACACCATATATTTT. Translation: CASSQDQGQVFSASGNTIYF.

J is TRBJ1-4 and V is TRBV6-6; TRBD1 agrees at 8 bases. Trimming removed 5 bases from V and 4 bases from J; junction bases left unmatched: 6. Germline CDR1 and CDR2: MNHNY and SVGAGI (reference sequence). CDR3 size: 15 residues. CDR3 bases: TGTGCCAGCAGTCCCCGACAGGGGTTTAATGAAAAACTGTTTTTT. This translates into CASSPRQGFNEKLFF.

The chain recombines TRBV6-5 with TRBJ1-2; D may be TRBD1 (5 bases). The CDR3 totals 12 residues. V lost 6 bases, J lost 6 bases, and 11 bases lay in between. Germline CDR1 reads MNHEY; CDR2 reads SVGAGI. Written as DNA, the CDR3 is TGTGCCAGCAGCGACAGCCCGCATGGCTACACCTTC. Amino acids: CASSDSPHGYTF.

The chain is built from TRBV4-1 and TRBJ2-3; 12 bases map to TRBD1. The germline V gene encodes CDR1 MGHRA and CDR2 YSYEKL. The CDR3 runs 15 residues. V lost 4 bases and J lost 5; bases outside the gene matches: 4. Here the CDR3 DNA reads TGCGCCAGCAGCCCGGGACAGGGGGCAGTAGATACGCAGTATTTT. This translates into CASSPGQGAVDTQYF.

The chain recombines TRBV6-4 with TRBJ2-2, with 8 bases aligning to TRBD2. J gave up 3 bases and V 3 bases, and 3 bases lay outside the gene matches. Germline CDR1 is MRHNA and CDR2 is SNTAGT. The CDR3 runs to 15 residues. CDR3 region: CASSEQGLDTGELFF. DNA for the CDR3: TGTGCCAGCAGTGAACAGGGACTAGACACCGGGGAGCTGTTTTTT.

The chain couples TRBV19 to TRBJ1-2; 9 nucleotides align to TRBD1. CDR3 length: 15 residues. Trimming cost V 11 bases and J 1 base; bases outside gene matches: 11. The germline CDR1 and CDR2 sequences are LNHDA and SQIVND (reference sequence). CDR3 amino acids: CAVGQGIVLNYGYTF. CDR3 bases: TGTGCCGTCGGACAGGGGATAGTCCTTAACTATGGCTACACCTTC.

This rearrangement joins TRBV5-4 to TRBJ2-2, with D possibly being TRBD1 (5 bases). The CDR3 covers 14 residues. Germline assignment: CDR1 SGHNT and CDR2 YYREEE (reference sequence). The germline V and J ends were trimmed by 4 bases and 1 base, with 8 bases remaining between them. The CDR3 is CASSLTENTGELFF. DNA of the CDR3: TGTGCCAGCAGCCTGACAGAGAACACCGGGGAGCTGTTTTTT.

This chain joins TRBV5-4 and TRBJ1-1, with 7 nucleotides matching TRBD1. The CDR3 extends over 13 amino acids. Germline trimming cut 2 bases from V and 7 bases from J; bases unmatched to any gene: 5. CDR1 SGHNT and CDR2 YYREEE come from the germline V gene (reference sequence). The CDR3 region has the DNA TGTGCCAGCAGCTTCGACCGGGACAGTGAAGCTTTCTTT. Translating gives CASSFDRDSEAFF.

This clone has just one count. The genes are TRBV11-2 and TRBJ2-6, with a tentative D call TRBD1 (6 bases). The CDR3 is 18 residues long. The V end lost 5 bases, the J end lost 0 bases, and 17 bases lay between the germline ends. Germline V gene sequence: CDR1 SGHAT, CDR2 FQNNGV. The DNA of the CDR3 is TGTGCCAGCAGCCCTCGAGGGGGTGTAACCTCTGGGGCCAACGTCCTGACTTTC. Encoded protein: CASSPRGGVTSGANVLTF.

The gene calls are TRBV28 and TRBJ1-2; TRBD1 matches at 7 bases. CDR3 length equals 14 residues. Germline assignment: CDR1 MDHEN and CDR2 SYDVKM. With V trimmed by 2 bases and J by 8 bases, 8 bases remained unmatched. CDR3 sequence reads: CASSLMTGRLGYTF. CDR3 DNA sequence: TGTGCCAGCAGTTTAATGACAGGGAGGCTCGGCTACACCTTC.

The J gene is TRBJ1-5, the V gene TRBV6-5; D might be TRBD1 (5 bases). Trimming took 8 bases from V and 1 from J, leaving 9 bases between them. Germline CDR1 is MNHEY and CDR2 is SVGAGI. The CDR3 sequence is 13 residues long. CDR3 in DNA: TGTGCCAGCGGGGCACAGAGCAATCAGCCCCAGCATTTT. This codes for CASGAQSNQPQHF.

The chain uses TRBV9 and TRBJ2-7, with TRBD2 as a possible D gene (5 bases). In germline, CDR1 is SGDLS, CDR2 YYNGEE. The CDR3 contains 13 residues. Trimming shortened V by 0 bases and J by 5 bases, and 9 bases separated the two germline ends. DNA for the CDR3: TGTGCCAGCAGCGTAGGAAGCGGCGACGAGCAGTACTTC. It yields the protein CASSVGSGDEQYF.

The rearrangement uses TRBV10-3 and TRBJ1-4; 8 bases agree with TRBD1. CDR1 is ENHRY, CDR2 SYGVKD, per germline. Germline trimming cut 4 bases from V and 4 bases from J; bases unmatched to any gene: 5. There are 15 residues in the CDR3. The CDR3: CAISGHRGDNEKLFF. The CDR3 nucleotides are TGTGCCATCAGTGGCCACAGGGGGGATAATGAAAAACTGTTTTTT.

This chain connects TRBV6-2 or TRBV6-3 to TRBJ2-7; D ambiguous. The germline CDR1 and CDR2 sequences are MNHEY and SVGEGT. Trimming removed 6 bases from V and 6 bases from J, with 9 bases in between. This CDR3 has 11 amino acids. The CDR3 region has the DNA TGTGCCAGCAGCGTCCTACGCGAGCAGTACTTC. Amino acids: CASSVLREQYF.

This chain uses TRBV10-3 with TRBJ2-7; no clear D gene. CDR1 and CDR2 (germline): ENHRY, SYGVKD. The CDR3 has 14 amino acids. Trimming removed 6 bases at V and 2 bases at J, with 14 bases between. The CDR3 sequence is CAISSSSEAYEQYF. The CDR3 DNA reads as TGTGCCATCAGCTCTTCCAGCGAAGCCTACGAGCAGTACTTC.